This entry describes one T cell receptor beta chain. These data are taken from a study of shared clonotypes between healthy human individuals. The protocol was immunoSEQ multiplex PCR, while the TCRdb copy is restricted to in-frame clones and leaves out a portion. Among over a million clones, about 84% were seen once, and the ten largest hold around 0.6%. The specimen sequenced was memory CD4+ T cells from PBMCs. Subset noted: CD45RA-negative fraction. The sequence was collected from a man aged 18 to 29 in good health. Some clones in this sample may be carry-over from other donors' samples.

This CDR3 is CASSLGQGLRAFF. The CDR3, as DNA: TGTGCCAGCAGTCTAGGACAGGGGCTGAGAGCTTTCTTT. This chain links TRBV28 with TRBJ1-1; 9 bases are shared with TRBD1. Germline V gene lookup returns CDR1 MDHEN and CDR2 SYDVKM. There are 13 residues in the CDR3. Trimming removed 5 bases from V and 10 bases from J; junction bases left unmatched: 8.